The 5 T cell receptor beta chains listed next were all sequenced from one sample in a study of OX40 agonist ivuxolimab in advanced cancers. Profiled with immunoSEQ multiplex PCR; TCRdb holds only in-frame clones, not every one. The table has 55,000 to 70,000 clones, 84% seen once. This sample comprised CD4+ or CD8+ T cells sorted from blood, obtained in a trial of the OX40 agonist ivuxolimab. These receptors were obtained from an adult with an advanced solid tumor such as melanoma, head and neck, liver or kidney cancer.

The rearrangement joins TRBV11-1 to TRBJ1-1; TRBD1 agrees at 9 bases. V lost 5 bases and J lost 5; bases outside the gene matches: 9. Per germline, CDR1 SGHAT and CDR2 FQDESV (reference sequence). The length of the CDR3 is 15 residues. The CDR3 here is CASSRQTGGRTEAFF. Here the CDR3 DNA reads TGTGCCAGCAGCCGTCAAACAGGGGGCCGAACTGAAGCTTTCTTT.

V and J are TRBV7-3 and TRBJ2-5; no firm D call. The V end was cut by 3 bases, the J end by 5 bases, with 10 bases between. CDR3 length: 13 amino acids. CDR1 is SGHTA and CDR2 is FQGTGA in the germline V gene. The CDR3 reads CASSFNARETQYF. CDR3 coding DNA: TGTGCCAGCAGCTTCAACGCCCGGGAGACCCAGTACTTC.

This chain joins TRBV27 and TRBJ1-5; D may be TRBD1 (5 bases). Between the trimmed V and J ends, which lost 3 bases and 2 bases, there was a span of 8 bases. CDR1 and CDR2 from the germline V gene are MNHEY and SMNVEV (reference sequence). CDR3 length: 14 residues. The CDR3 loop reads CASSFRGGNQPQHF. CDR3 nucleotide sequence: TGTGCCAGCAGTTTCCGGGGGGGCAATCAGCCCCAGCATTTT.

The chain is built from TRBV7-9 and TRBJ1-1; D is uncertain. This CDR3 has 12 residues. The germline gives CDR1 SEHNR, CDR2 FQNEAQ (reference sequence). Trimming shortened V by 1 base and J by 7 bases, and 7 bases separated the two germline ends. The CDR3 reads CASSLEQNEAFF. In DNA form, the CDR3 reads TGTGCCAGCAGCTTAGAACAGAATGAAGCTTTCTTT. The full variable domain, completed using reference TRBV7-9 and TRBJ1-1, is DTGVSQNPRHKITKRGQNVTFRCDPISEHNRLYWYRQTLGQGPEFLTYFQNEAQLEKSRLLSDRFSAERPKGSFSTLEIQRTEQGDSAMYLCASSLEQNEAFFGQGTRLTVV.

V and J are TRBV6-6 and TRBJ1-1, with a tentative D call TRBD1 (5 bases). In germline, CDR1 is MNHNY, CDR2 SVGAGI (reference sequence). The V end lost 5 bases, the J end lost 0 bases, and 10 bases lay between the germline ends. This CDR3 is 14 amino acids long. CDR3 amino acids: CASSAGTMNTEAFF. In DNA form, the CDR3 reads TGTGCCAGCAGTGCAGGGACTATGAACACTGAAGCTTTCTTT.